The clone carrying this TCR beta chain has a handful of counts. Its antigen is as yet unknown. V lost 2 bases and J 6 bases, leaving 8 bases between the germline ends. CDR1 DFQATT and CDR2 SNEGSKA come from the germline V gene (reference sequence). The CDR3 has 11 amino acids. This sample was taken from a study of T cell repertoires in cytomegalovirus infection. Study-wide context: Carrying CMV and the relevant HLA type showed in public TCR beta signatures.

Study observations and caveats: Carriers of CMV and the relevant HLA type were discriminated by public TCR beta frequency. The ex vivo response showed dominance by HLA-C-restricted CMV-specific TCR beta clonotypes.

From the reads, TCRdb called clonotypes with MiXCR, one entry per CDR3 protein. The top ten clones hold 27% of a sample with about 180,000 distinct CDR3 sequences, approximately 15% of them seen once. The source of this sequence is a human donor in good health (CMV status not recorded). Some clones in this sample may be carry-over from other donors' samples. The chain combines TRBV20-1 with TRBJ2-7, with unresolved D. Sample: PBMCs. The CDR3 nucleotides are TGCAGTGCTAGATCCCCCGGCGAGCAGTACTTC. Protein sequence: CSARSPGEQYF.